This section outlines one TCR beta chain sequence together with its context. Its binding antigen is unknown. No base quality information exists; no much larger clone differs at one position. Clipping removes 1 base from V and 7 bases from J, with 4 as the unmatched junction base count. From cysteine to phenylalanine, the CDR3 is 14 amino acids long. The read is trimmed to its CDR3 DNA, 42 bases read in frame from base 1. From the germline V gene (reference sequence), CDR1 is SGHNT and CDR2 is YYREEE. The CDR3 regions of human TCRbeta chains were analyzed by immunosequencing. The study's own analysis went as follows. Repertoire TCRs were checked for matches against a reference library of SARS-CoV-2-specific TCRs that had been generated using the MIRA antigen-specificity platform. Breadth was defined as the fraction of unique TCRs that were SARS-CoV-2-associated. Depth was defined as the fraction of total T cells that were SARS-CoV-2-associated. Using the MIRA data, each spike-specific TCR was assigned both to the spike region to which the TCR was reactive and to a CD4 or CD8 class. Log10-transformed breadth and depth values were compared by one-way ANOVA with Sidak's multiple comparisons tests. TCRdb provides this immuneACCESS table in a form limited to in-frame rearrangements. Some clones are lacking; in checked studies, under half of them reflect an unresolved V gene, and why the rest are absent is not known. The V and J calls and clone size come from that table; D and trimming were worked out from the DNA. The table for this sample lists roughly 120,000 clones; around 90% of them were counted only once. The ten largest account for about 5.2% of the sample.

This record belongs to a study of T cell responses to AZD1222 COVID-19 vaccine (dated by TCRdb to the early 2020s). About the investigation overall: Because spike-specific TCR depth and breadth did not differ between the two schedules, AZD1222 recipients who got a second dose at roughly 4 weeks were pooled with those who got a second dose at roughly 12 weeks. A total of under 250 trial participants underwent TCR sequencing, of whom about 200 had received two doses of AZD1222 and some 26 had received two doses of the MenACWY control vaccine. Trial participants were enrolled into age subgroups of 18-55, 56-69 and 70-plus years, which contained approximately 150, 28 and 58 TCR-sequenced participants, respectively.

The sample's time point label, decoded: baseline before first vaccination. The vaccinee samples were drawn from two UK trials, COV001 and COV002, one of which was a single-blind randomized controlled phase 2/3 trial testing AZD1222 (ChAdOx1 nCoV-19) in healthy adults. For TCRbeta chain sequencing, PBMC samples were collected from trial participants at day 0 and at day 28 after the second dose. Results the study describes overall, beyond this receptor: A significant rise in spike-specific TCR breadth and depth was observed after two AZD1222 doses relative to day 0 and relative to MenACWY recipients. Most participants were white British and females outnumbered males, and the authors suggested that clonal diversity may have been underestimated. Because no day 14 peak-response samples were available, repertoires were characterized only after the peak T cell response. Reportedly, almost half of the unique spike-specific TCRs recognized epitopes lying outside the regions that are mutated in the B.1.351 and B.1.1.7 variants. In the small 56-69-year group, the increase in depth fell short of significance, most likely because of low power. The whole spike protein was spanned by vaccine-associated CD4 TCRs, and dominant responses were seen in regions 160-218 and 743-854. Conclusions about previously exposed vaccinees were limited because only six AZD1222 recipients were SARS-CoV-2 seropositive at baseline.

The chain was built from TRBV5-4 and TRBJ2-2; 7 of the junction bases match TRBD1. Sample: peripheral blood, taken on day 0 of AZD1222 vaccination. The receptor was isolated from an adult in good health. The CDR3 amino acid sequence is: CASSLWQGVGELFF. The DNA sequence is as follows: TGTGCCAGCAGCTTGTGGCAGGGGGTCGGGGAGCTGTTTTTT.